This T cell receptor (beta chain) was recovered during a study of T cells after posttransplantation cyclophosphamide. Study results and caveats: TRB clonality was highly associated with recipient CMV seropositivity and reactivation. Blood and skin or GI T cell repertoires showed limited TRB overlap. Donor-recipient repertoire similarity was low at 1-2 months, rising over year one.

V lost 0 bases and J lost 5, with 11 bases in between. Germline V gene lookup returns CDR1 GTSNPN and CDR2 SVGIG (reference sequence). The CDR3 spans 14 residues. Profiling relied on immunoSEQ multiplex PCR, and the TCRdb table lists in-frame clones only, not all of them. The sample has roughly 7,200 clones, none seen only once. Ten or more counts support this clone. The antigen remains undetermined. A marrow graft followed busulfan-fludarabine conditioning, with cyclophosphamide on days +3 and +4. The receptor was derived from a female patient in her fifties or sixties who received an allogeneic stem cell transplant from an unrelated donor, was CMV-positive, and had acute GVHD only. Some T cells may be provided by the graft donor. The chain carries TRBV30 and TRBJ1-5; D possibly corresponds to TRBD1 (5 bases). The source material was PBMCs, sampled after allogeneic stem cell transplant with posttransplant cyclophosphamide. This chain's CDR3 is CAWSVNGGYQPQHF. CDR3 nucleotide sequence: TGTGCCTGGAGTGTCAATGGGGGGTATCAGCCCCAGCATTTT. Variable domain in full (rest from reference TRBV30 and TRBJ1-5): SQTIHQWPATLVQPVGSPLSLECTVEGTSNPNLYWYRQAAGRGLQLLFYSVGIGQISSEVPQNLSASRPQDRQFILSSKKLLLSDSGFYLCAWSVNGGYQPQHFGDGTRLSIL.